This entry lists 27 T cell receptor beta chains sequenced from one sample in a study of vaccination effects on CD4 cells after COVID-19. Their antigens remain unidentified. Sequencing used immunoSEQ multiplex PCR; TCRdb keeps in-frame clones, though not all of them. The table lists 40,000 or so clones, 82% of them singletons, with just under 3% in the top ten. Culture proceeded for under twelve days, and CD4+ T cells were then isolated. Here the sequenced sample was CD4+ T cells from PBMCs cultured without peptide, taken before COVID-19 vaccination. The receptors here all came from a human donor who received a COVID-19 vaccine.

The chain links TRBV7-8 to TRBJ2-3; 8 nucleotides agree with TRBD1. The CDR3 extends over 14 amino acids. J lost 4 bases, V lost 4 bases, and 4 bases had no gene match. Germline CDR1 is SGHVS and CDR2 is FQNEAQ. The CDR3 coding sequence is TGTGCCAGCAGCTCGACAGGGGACGCAGATACGCAGTATTTT. Amino acid sequence: CASSSTGDADTQYF.

This chain uses TRBV11-2 with TRBJ2-7; maybe TRBD1 (6 bases). In germline, CDR1 is SGHAT, CDR2 FQNNGV. The CDR3 covers 15 residues. V lost 0 bases and J 4 bases, leaving 13 bases between the germline ends. The chain's CDR3 is CASSLEAPDSYEQYV. CDR3 DNA: TGTGCCAGCAGCTTAGAGGCCCCGGACAGTTACGAGCAGTACGTC.

The gene calls are TRBV6-5 and TRBJ1-2; the D is unclear. The CDR3 is made up of 14 amino acids. Germline V gives CDR1 MNHEY, CDR2 SVGAGI. V gave up 4 bases and J gave up 5 bases, with 14 bases separating them. The CDR3 sequence: CASSSIGLGYGYTF. The DNA of the CDR3 is TGTGCCAGCAGTTCCATAGGGTTAGGGTATGGCTACACCTTC.

This chain links TRBV6-5 with TRBJ1-4, with a weak D call TRBD1 (6 bases). Trimming took off 10 bases at V and 7 bases at J, with 16 bases between the two ends. CDR3 length: 13 residues. Germline CDR1 and CDR2: MNHEY and SVGAGI. The CDR3 is CATRTEPVEKLFF. For the CDR3, the DNA is TGTGCCACCCGGACAGAACCCGTTGAAAAACTGTTTTTT.

The J gene is TRBJ2-2, the V gene TRBV6-1, with TRBD1 matching over 8 bases. This CDR3 is built from 15 residues. The germline V gene has CDR1 MNHNS and CDR2 SASEGT. V lost 2 bases, J lost 5 bases, and 4 bases stayed unmatched. The CDR3 DNA reads TGTGCCAGCAGTGAACAGGGGGCAATTACCGGGGAGCTGTTTTTT. Amino acids: CASSEQGAITGELFF.

The chain employs TRBV4-3 and TRBJ1-3; no definite D call. The CDR3 totals 15 residues. V lost 1 base and J lost 2, with 9 bases in between. Germline V gene sequence: CDR1 LGHNA, CDR2 YSLEER. In nucleotides, the CDR3 is TGCGCCAGCAGCCAAGGGACCGACACTGGAAACACCATATATTTT. It is translated as CASSQGTDTGNTIYF.

The V and J genes are TRBV6-5 and TRBJ2-7; D call uncertain. CDR3 length equals 15 residues. V lost 2 bases to trimming and J lost 2 bases, with 13 bases between them. Germline V lookup: CDR1 MNHEY, CDR2 SVGAGI. CDR3 nucleotide sequence: TGTGCCAGCAGTTACCGTTATGGGAAGCCCTACGAGCAGTACGTC. Translation gives CASSYRYGKPYEQYV.

This clone came up a few times. This chain links TRBV7-8 with TRBJ1-2; no clear D. CDR1 SGHVS and CDR2 FQNEAQ come from the germline V gene. The CDR3 runs to 17 residues. V gave up 4 bases and J gave up 5 bases, with 23 bases separating them. The CDR3 DNA sequence: TGTGCCAGCAGCTCAAGATCATCGAGGGATATGGGGTATGGCTACACCTTC. It encodes CASSSRSSRDMGYGYTF.

This clone was detected a few times. The J gene is TRBJ2-7, the V gene TRBV5-1, with 7 bases aligning to TRBD1. The length of the CDR3 is 14 residues. In germline, CDR1 is SGHRS, CDR2 YFSETQ. V lost 2 bases and J lost 6; bases outside the gene matches: 8. DNA of the CDR3: TGCGCCAGCAGCTTTAAAGGACAGGACAGCGAGCAGTACGTC. It encodes CASSFKGQDSEQYV.

This chain connects TRBV24-1 to TRBJ2-3; D perhaps matches TRBD2 (6 bases). The V end was cut by 3 bases, the J end by 0 bases, with 9 bases between. The CDR3 is made up of 15 amino acids. Germline values: CDR1 KGHDR, CDR2 SFDVKD. The CDR3: CATSDRRGSTDTQYF. In DNA, the CDR3 is TGTGCCACCAGTGATCGGAGGGGAAGCACAGATACGCAGTATTTT.

This clone was seen just once. The chain couples TRBV18 to TRBJ2-1, with TRBD2 matching over 12 bases. The CDR3 has 19 amino acids. Germline assignment: CDR1 KGHSH and CDR2 LQKENI. Trimming at V came to 3 bases and at J to 0 bases, leaving 9 bases not matched to a gene. The DNA of the CDR3 is TGTGCCAGCTCACCGGCACTAGCGGGGGGACCCTACTCCTACAATGAGCAGTTCTTC. Encoded protein: CASSPALAGGPYSYNEQFF. The whole variable domain, remainder taken from reference TRBV18 and TRBJ2-1, is NAGVMQNPRHLVRRRGQEARLRCSPMKGHSHVYWYRQLPEEGLKFMVYLQKENIIDESGMPKERFSAEFPKEGPSILRIQQVVRGDSAAYFCASSPALAGGPYSYNEQFFGPGTRLTVL.

The J gene is TRBJ2-3, the V gene TRBV5-1, with D tentatively TRBD1 (6 bases). Germline CDR1 reads SGHRS; CDR2 reads YFSETQ. V lost 4 bases, J lost 4 bases, and 10 bases lay in between. This CDR3 is 13 amino acids long. Here the CDR3 reads CASSQQGADTQYF. In nucleotides, the CDR3 is TGCGCCAGCAGCCAACAGGGTGCAGATACGCAGTATTTT. Variable domain in full (rest from reference TRBV5-1 and TRBJ2-3): KAGVTQTPRYLIKTRGQQVTLSCSPISGHRSVSWYQQTPGQGLQFLFEYFSETQRNKGNFPGRFSGRQFSNSRSEMNVSTLELGDSALYLCASSQQGADTQYFGPGTRLTVL.

The chain combines TRBV11-2 with TRBJ2-1; the D is unclear. Germline V CDR1 and CDR2: SGHAT, FQNNGV. Trimming pared 1 base from V and 3 bases from J, leaving 16 bases between. The CDR3 consists of 17 residues. This chain's CDR3 is CASSLVEGQAYYNEQFF. In DNA, the CDR3 is TGTGCCAGCAGCTTAGTCGAAGGGCAGGCGTACTACAATGAGCAGTTCTTC.

The J gene is TRBJ2-4, the V gene TRBV6-2 or TRBV6-3; possible D gene TRBD1, 6 bases. CDR3 size: 16 residues. V was cut by 5 bases and J by 0 bases, with 14 bases left in between. Germline CDR1 reads MNHEY; CDR2 reads SVGEGT. For the CDR3, the DNA is TGTGCCAGCAGTAGGGTACAGGGTTCAGCCAAAAACATTCAGTACTTC. Protein: CASSRVQGSAKNIQYF.

The chain has TRBV5-8 and TRBJ2-2; D is possibly TRBD2 (5 bases). Germline CDR1 SGHTS, CDR2 YDEGEE. The CDR3 is 18 residues long. Deletions cut 1 base from V and 1 base from J, with 17 bases between. As DNA, the CDR3 is TGTGCCAGCAGCTTGTTCCCATTAGCGTACCGGAACACCGGGGAGCTGTTTTTT. Its protein is CASSLFPLAYRNTGELFF.

The CDR3 DNA sequence: TGTGCCAGCAGCTCTACGACAGGGAGATATAGCAATCAGCCCCAGCATTTT. The encoded protein is CASSSTTGRYSNQPQHF. V usage is TRBV2 and J usage is TRBJ1-5, with 7 bases identical to TRBD1. This CDR3 contains 17 residues. Trimming at V came to 6 bases and at J to 0 bases, leaving 11 bases not matched to a gene. From germline, CDR1 is SNHLY and CDR2 FYNNEI.

The rearrangement joins TRBV7-3 to TRBJ2-1, with D unresolved. The CDR3 sequence is 12 residues long. CDR1 is SGHTA and CDR2 is FQGTGA in the germline V gene. Between the trimmed V and J ends, which lost 3 bases and 9 bases, there was a span of 9 bases. The CDR3 sequence is CASSFYTGEQFF. The CDR3 region has the DNA TGTGCCAGCAGCTTTTACACGGGTGAGCAGTTCTTC.

CDR3 DNA sequence: TGTGCCTGGATTGTTTTTGGCGGGAGCACAGATACGCAGTATTTT. Translating gives CAWIVFGGSTDTQYF. The rearrangement joins TRBV30 to TRBJ2-3; a possible D gene is TRBD2 (5 bases). The CDR3 runs to 15 residues. Trimming took 4 bases from V and 0 from J, leaving 14 bases between them. Germline V CDR1 and CDR2: GTSNPN, SVGIG (reference sequence).

V and J are TRBV19 and TRBJ1-1; 7 bases are a match to TRBD1. Trimming at V came to 7 bases and at J to 6 bases, leaving 11 bases not matched to a gene. The germline gives CDR1 LNHDA, CDR2 SQIVND (reference sequence). The CDR3 is made up of 14 amino acids. The CDR3 coding sequence is TGTGCCAGTACCCACAATGGGCAGGGGGCTGAAGCTTTCTTT. Protein: CASTHNGQGAEAFF.

This rearrangement joins TRBV20-1 to TRBJ2-3; weak D call: TRBD2 (6 bases). The CDR3 is 12 amino acids. The V end was cut by 3 bases, the J end by 6 bases, with 10 bases between. Germline CDR1 DFQATT, CDR2 SNEGSKA (reference sequence). CDR3 sequence: CSASFRGDTQYF. Written as DNA, the CDR3 is TGCAGTGCTAGTTTTCGGGGGGATACGCAGTATTTT.

The chain carries TRBV7-2 and TRBJ2-5, with D hard to call. CDR1 is SGHTA, CDR2 FQGNSA, per germline. The germline V and J ends were trimmed by 4 bases and 1 base, with 13 bases remaining between them. The CDR3 loop spans 15 amino acids. The CDR3, as DNA: TGTGCCAGCAGCTCCGGACCGTTGGCCCAAGAGACCCAGTACTTC. Encoded protein: CASSSGPLAQETQYF.

V and J are TRBV7-2 and TRBJ2-3; D tentatively fits TRBD1 or TRBD2 (6 bases each). V was shortened by 1 base and J by 3 bases, with 11 bases between the two germline ends. There are 15 residues in the CDR3. Germline V gene lookup returns CDR1 SGHTA and CDR2 FQGNSA. The CDR3 region has the DNA TGTGCCAGCAGCTTAGTGGGGGGCCTTACAGATACGCAGTATTTT. Residues: CASSLVGGLTDTQYF.

CDR3: CASGDEGGVGNQPQHF. CDR3 nucleotides: TGTGCCAGCGGGGACGAGGGGGGTGTTGGCAATCAGCCCCAGCATTTT. The V and J genes are TRBV27 and TRBJ1-5; the D gene is possibly TRBD1 (6 bases). The CDR3 is 16 residues long. V shed 8 bases and J shed 2 bases, with 19 bases lying between them. CDR1 is MNHEY, CDR2 SMNVEV, per germline (reference sequence).

This clone has just a few counts. The chain joins TRBV7-9 to TRBJ1-4, with unresolved D. The CDR3 has 15 residues. The V end lost 5 bases, the J end lost 1 base, and 11 bases lay between the germline ends. Germline lookup yields CDR1 SEHNR and CDR2 FQNEAQ (reference sequence). This chain's CDR3 is CASSPNLITNEKLFF. The DNA of the CDR3 is TGTGCCAGCAGCCCCAACTTGATAACTAATGAAAAACTGTTTTTT.

The V and J genes are TRBV4-1 and TRBJ2-5; D is undetermined. Germline CDR1 MGHRA, CDR2 YSYEKL. The germline V and J ends were trimmed by 4 bases and 8 bases, with 14 bases remaining between them. CDR3 length: 13 amino acids. The CDR3 loop reads CASSPPDGSTQYF. In nucleotides, the CDR3 is TGCGCCAGCAGCCCCCCAGACGGCAGCACCCAGTACTTC.

This clone was seen only once. The genes are TRBV5-1 and TRBJ2-5, with TRBD2 matching over 9 bases. Unmatched junction bases numbered 2, after V lost 3 bases and J lost 2 bases. The CDR3 spans 14 residues. Germline-derived CDR1 and CDR2 are SGHRS and YFSETQ. In nucleotides, the CDR3 is TGCGCCAGCAGCTCTAGCGGGGTTCAAGAGACCCAGTACTTC. Amino acid sequence: CASSSSGVQETQYF. Full variable domain (remainder filled in from reference TRBV5-1 and TRBJ2-5): KAGVTQTPRYLIKTRGQQVTLSCSPISGHRSVSWYQQTPGQGLQFLFEYFSETQRNKGNFPGRFSGRQFSNSRSEMNVSTLELGDSALYLCASSSSGVQETQYFGPGTRLLVL.

This chain joins TRBV18 and TRBJ2-2, with TRBD2 identical over 7 bases. The J segment lost 3 bases and the V segment lost 8 bases, leaving 3 bases of the junction unmatched. Germline loops: CDR1 KGHSH, CDR2 LQKENI. This CDR3 comprises 13 residues. The CDR3 DNA reads TGTGCCAGCCGGGGAGGGGACACCGGGGAGCTGTTTTTT. Translation: CASRGGDTGELFF.